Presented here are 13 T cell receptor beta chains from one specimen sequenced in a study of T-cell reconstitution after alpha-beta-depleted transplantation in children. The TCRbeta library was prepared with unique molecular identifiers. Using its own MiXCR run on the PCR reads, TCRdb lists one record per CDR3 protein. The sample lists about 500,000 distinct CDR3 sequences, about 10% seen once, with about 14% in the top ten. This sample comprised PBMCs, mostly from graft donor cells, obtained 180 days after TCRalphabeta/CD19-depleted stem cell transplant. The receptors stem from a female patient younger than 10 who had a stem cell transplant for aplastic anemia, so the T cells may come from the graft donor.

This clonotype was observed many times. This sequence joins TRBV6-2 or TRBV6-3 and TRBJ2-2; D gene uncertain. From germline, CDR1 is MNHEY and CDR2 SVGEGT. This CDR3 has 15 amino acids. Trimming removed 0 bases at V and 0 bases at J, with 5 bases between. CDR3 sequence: CASSYSPANTGELFF. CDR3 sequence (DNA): TGTGCCAGCAGTTACTCGCCCGCGAACACCGGGGAGCTGTTTTTT.

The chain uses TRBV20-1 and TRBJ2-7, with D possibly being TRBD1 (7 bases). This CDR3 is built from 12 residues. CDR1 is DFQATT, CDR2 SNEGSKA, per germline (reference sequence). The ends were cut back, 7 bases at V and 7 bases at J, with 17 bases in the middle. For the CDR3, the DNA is TGCAGTGTTGGAGGGACAGCGTCTGAGCAGTACTTC. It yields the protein CSVGGTASEQYF.

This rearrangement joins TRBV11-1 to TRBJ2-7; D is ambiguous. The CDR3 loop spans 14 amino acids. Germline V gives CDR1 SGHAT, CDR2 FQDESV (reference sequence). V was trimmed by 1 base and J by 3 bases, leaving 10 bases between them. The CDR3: CASSLVPASYEQYF. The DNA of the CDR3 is TGTGCCAGCAGCTTAGTTCCAGCAAGCTACGAGCAGTACTTC.

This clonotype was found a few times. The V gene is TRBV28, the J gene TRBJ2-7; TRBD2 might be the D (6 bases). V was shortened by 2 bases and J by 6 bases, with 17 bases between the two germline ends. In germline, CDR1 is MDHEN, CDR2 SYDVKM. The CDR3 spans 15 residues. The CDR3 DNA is TGTGCCAGCAGTTTACGTCGGAGGGGCCGTGGCGAGCAGTACTTC. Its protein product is CASSLRRRGRGEQYF.

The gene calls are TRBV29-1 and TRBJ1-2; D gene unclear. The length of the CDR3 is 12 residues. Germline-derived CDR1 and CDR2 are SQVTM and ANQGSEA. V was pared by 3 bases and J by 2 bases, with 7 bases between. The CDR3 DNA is TGCAGCGTTGACGCGGGGAACTATGGCTACACCTTC. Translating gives CSVDAGNYGYTF.

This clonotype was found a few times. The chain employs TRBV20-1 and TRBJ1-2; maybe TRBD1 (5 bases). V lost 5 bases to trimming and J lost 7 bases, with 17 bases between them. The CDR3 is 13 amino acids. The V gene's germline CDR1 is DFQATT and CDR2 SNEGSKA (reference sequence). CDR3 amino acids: CSARALGGVGYTF. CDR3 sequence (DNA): TGCAGTGCTCGCGCTTTGGGGGGGGTTGGCTACACCTTC.

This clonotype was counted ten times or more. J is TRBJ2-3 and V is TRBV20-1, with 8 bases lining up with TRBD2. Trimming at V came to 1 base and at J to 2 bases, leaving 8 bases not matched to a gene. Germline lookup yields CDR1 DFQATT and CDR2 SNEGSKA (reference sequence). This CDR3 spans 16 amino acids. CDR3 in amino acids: CSARGASGPSTDTQYF. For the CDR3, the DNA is TGCAGTGCTAGAGGGGCTAGCGGGCCGTCCACAGATACGCAGTATTTT.

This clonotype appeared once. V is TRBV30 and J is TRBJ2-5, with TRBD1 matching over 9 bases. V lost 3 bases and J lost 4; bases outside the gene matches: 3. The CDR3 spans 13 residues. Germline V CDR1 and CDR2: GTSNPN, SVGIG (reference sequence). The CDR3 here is CAWSTGGGETQYF. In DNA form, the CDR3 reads TGTGCCTGGAGCACAGGGGGCGGAGAGACCCAGTACTTC.

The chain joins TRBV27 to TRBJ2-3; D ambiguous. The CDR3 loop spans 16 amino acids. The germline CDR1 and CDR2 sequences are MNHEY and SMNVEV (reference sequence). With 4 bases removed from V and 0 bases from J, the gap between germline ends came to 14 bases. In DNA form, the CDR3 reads TGTGCCAGCAGTTCCTCGGGCCTTAGGAGCACAGATACGCAGTATTTT. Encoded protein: CASSSSGLRSTDTQYF.

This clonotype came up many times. The CDR3, as DNA: TGTGCCAGCAGCTTCAAACACCGGGGGCCGACTGAAGCTTTCTTT. Encoded protein: CASSFKHRGPTEAFF. The V call is TRBV7-2, the J call TRBJ1-1; D is perhaps TRBD1 (6 bases). The V end lost 3 bases, the J end lost 5 bases, and 16 bases lay between the germline ends. Germline CDR1 reads SGHTA; CDR2 reads FQGNSA. The CDR3 has 15 amino acids. The full variable domain, with the rest looked up from reference TRBV7-2 and TRBJ1-1, is GAGVSQSPSNKVTEKGKDVELRCDPISGHTALYWYRQSLGQGLEFLIYFQGNSAPDKSGLPSDRFSAERTGGSVSTLTIQRTQQEDSAVYLCASSFKHRGPTEAFFGQGTRLTVV.

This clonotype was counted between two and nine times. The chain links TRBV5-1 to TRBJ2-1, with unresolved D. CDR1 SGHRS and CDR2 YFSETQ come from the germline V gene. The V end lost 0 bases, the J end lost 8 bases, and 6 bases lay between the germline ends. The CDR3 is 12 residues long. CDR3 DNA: TGCGCCAGCAGCTTGGTTTGGTATGAGCAGTTCTTC. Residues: CASSLVWYEQFF. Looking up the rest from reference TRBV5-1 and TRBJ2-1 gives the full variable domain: KAGVTQTPRYLIKTRGQQVTLSCSPISGHRSVSWYQQTPGQGLQFLFEYFSETQRNKGNFPGRFSGRQFSNSRSEMNVSTLELGDSALYLCASSLVWYEQFFGPGTRLTVL.

CDR3 loop: CASSYSSPSGRRYNTDTQYF. The CDR3 nucleotides read TGTGCCAGCAGTTACTCGAGTCCTAGCGGGAGGCGCTACAACACAGATACGCAGTATTTT. V and J are TRBV6-2 or TRBV6-3 and TRBJ2-3; 11 bases fit TRBD2. The CDR3 contains 20 residues. The junction had 13 bases not matched to a gene; V was cut back by 0 bases and J by 2 bases. CDR1 is MNHEY, CDR2 SVGEGT, per germline.

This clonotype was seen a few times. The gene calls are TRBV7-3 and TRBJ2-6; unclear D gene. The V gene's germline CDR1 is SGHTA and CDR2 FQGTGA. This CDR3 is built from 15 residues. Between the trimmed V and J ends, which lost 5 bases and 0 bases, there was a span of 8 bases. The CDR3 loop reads CASSTIHSGANVLTF. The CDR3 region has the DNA TGTGCCAGCAGCACAATCCACTCTGGGGCCAACGTCCTGACTTTC.